The 17 T cell receptor beta chains below come from one sample, sequenced in a study of OX40 agonist ivuxolimab in advanced cancers. The repertoire was sequenced with immunoSEQ multiplex PCR; TCRdb's copy has only in-frame clones and lacks some. The repertoire holds 65,000 to 75,000 clones, with more than 70% as singletons. The sequencing here drew on CD4+ or CD8+ T cells sorted from blood, taken in a trial of the OX40 agonist ivuxolimab. All receptors derive from an adult with an advanced solid tumor such as melanoma, head and neck, liver or kidney cancer.

This clone was seen a handful of times. This chain uses TRBV7-9 with TRBJ2-7; the D gene could be TRBD1 or TRBD2 (5 bases each). Trimming left V 6 bases short and J 3 bases short, with 12 bases between. The CDR3 runs 13 residues. Germline V gene lookup returns CDR1 SEHNR and CDR2 FQNEAQ (reference sequence). CDR3 region: CASRGQGDYEQYF. CDR3 DNA sequence: TGTGCCAGCAGAGGGCAGGGAGACTACGAGCAGTACTTC.

The rearrangement joins TRBV6-6 to TRBJ1-3; TRBD1 agrees at 7 bases. J gave up 3 bases and V 4 bases, and 6 bases lay outside the gene matches. This CDR3 comprises 15 residues. CDR1 and CDR2 (germline): MNHNY, SVGAGI (reference sequence). The CDR3 region is CASSSSDRDGNTIYF. The CDR3 nucleotides read TGTGCCAGCAGTTCCTCCGACAGGGATGGAAACACCATATATTTT.

The V call is TRBV30, the J call TRBJ1-1; possible D gene TRBD1, 6 bases. V was clipped by 1 base and J by 11 bases, with 32 bases between them. The CDR3 has 18 residues. Germline values: CDR1 GTSNPN, CDR2 SVGIG (reference sequence). CDR3 region: CAWSEGGGPLYFQSGAFF. CDR3 nucleotides: TGTGCCTGGAGTGAAGGCGGGGGCCCTCTATATTTCCAGAGTGGGGCTTTCTTT.

This chain joins TRBV11-2 and TRBJ2-4; 14 bases map to TRBD2. CDR1 and CDR2 from the germline V gene are SGHAT and FQNNGV. Germline trimming cut 5 bases from V and 8 bases from J; bases unmatched to any gene: 5. This CDR3 comprises 15 residues. The CDR3 loop reads CASSNGLAGGDIQYF. In DNA, the CDR3 is TGTGCCAGCAGCAATGGACTAGCGGGAGGAGACATTCAGTACTTC.

The chain links TRBV30 to TRBJ1-3, with no clear D. This CDR3 has 11 amino acids. Germline values: CDR1 GTSNPN, CDR2 SVGIG (reference sequence). Trimming pared 3 bases from V and 4 bases from J, leaving 4 bases between. CDR3 amino acids: CAWSWGNTIYF. In DNA, the CDR3 is TGTGCCTGGAGCTGGGGAAACACCATATATTTT.

This clone was seen only a few times. The chain employs TRBV5-1 and TRBJ1-2, with TRBD1 as a possible D gene (6 bases). Trimming removed 0 bases at V and 4 bases at J, with 16 bases between. Germline V lookup: CDR1 SGHRS, CDR2 YFSETQ. CDR3 size: 16 residues. CDR3 DNA: TGCGCCAGCAGCTTGGCCGGGGCCAGGGGAGGCTATGGCTACACCTTC. Protein product: CASSLAGARGGYGYTF. Variable domain in full (rest from reference TRBV5-1 and TRBJ1-2): KAGVTQTPRYLIKTRGQQVTLSCSPISGHRSVSWYQQTPGQGLQFLFEYFSETQRNKGNFPGRFSGRQFSNSRSEMNVSTLELGDSALYLCASSLAGARGGYGYTFGSGTRLTVV.

V gene TRBV10-2 combines with J gene TRBJ2-7; the D gene is possibly TRBD2 (6 bases). Per germline, CDR1 WSHSY and CDR2 SAAADI. The CDR3 is 16 residues long. Trimming shortened V by 2 bases and J by 3 bases, and 17 bases separated the two germline ends. The CDR3 region is CASSEGGQNKDYEQYF. The CDR3 DNA reads as TGCGCCAGCAGTGAGGGAGGGCAGAATAAAGACTACGAGCAGTACTTC.

The genes are TRBV5-1 and TRBJ1-2; 9 nucleotides match TRBD1. V trimming: 0 bases; J trimming: 2 bases; junction bases outside the gene matches: 2. The CDR3 totals 15 residues. The V gene's germline CDR1 is SGHRS and CDR2 YFSETQ. The CDR3 spells CASSLGDRANYGYTF. CDR3 in DNA: TGCGCCAGCAGCTTGGGGGACAGGGCCAACTATGGCTACACCTTC.

DNA for the CDR3: TGTGCCAGCAGCCGTAGGGTGTTCGGAGACACCGGGGAGCTGTTTTTT. This gives the protein CASSRRVFGDTGELFF. J is TRBJ2-2 and V is TRBV5-4; D unresolved. CDR3 length equals 16 residues. V was pared by 4 bases and J by 3 bases, with 16 bases between. Germline V gene sequence: CDR1 SGHNT, CDR2 YYREEE (reference sequence).

In its sample, this clone was seen a few times. This rearrangement joins TRBV7-2 to TRBJ1-1; D is unclear. CDR3 size: 13 residues. Trimming pared 1 base from V and 7 bases from J, leaving 10 bases between. The germline CDR1 and CDR2 sequences are SGHTA and FQGNSA. This chain's CDR3 is CASSLDPRGEAFF. CDR3 DNA: TGTGCCAGCAGCTTAGACCCCAGAGGTGAAGCTTTCTTT. The full variable domain, rest sourced from reference TRBV7-2 and TRBJ1-1, is GAGVSQSPSNKVTEKGKDVELRCDPISGHTALYWYRQSLGQGLEFLIYFQGNSAPDKSGLPSDRFSAERTGGSVSTLTIQRTQQEDSAVYLCASSLDPRGEAFFGQGTRLTVV.

The chain links TRBV2 to TRBJ2-2, with no clear D. There are 13 residues in the CDR3. The germline V gene encodes CDR1 SNHLY and CDR2 FYNNEI. Trimming took off 4 bases at V and 7 bases at J, with 10 bases between the two ends. The DNA for the CDR3 is TGTGCCAGCAGTGTCCACCGGAGCGGGGAGCTGTTTTTT. Protein sequence: CASSVHRSGELFF.

This clone was counted a few times. The chain carries TRBV7-8 and TRBJ1-2, with TRBD1 identical over 8 bases. Per germline, CDR1 SGHVS and CDR2 FQNEAQ. The CDR3 has 15 residues. The V and J ends lost 5 bases and 6 bases, in that order; junction bases with no gene match: 11. CDR3 sequence reads: CASSVRTGLAHGYTF. CDR3 DNA sequence: TGTGCCAGCAGCGTCCGGACAGGGCTCGCACATGGCTACACCTTC.

The V gene is TRBV9, the J gene TRBJ1-2; D call uncertain. Germline values: CDR1 SGDLS, CDR2 YYNGEE. The CDR3 loop spans 15 amino acids. V dropped 0 bases and J dropped 7 bases, with 16 bases sitting between them. The CDR3: CASSVDGSPTSGYTF. CDR3 DNA: TGTGCCAGCAGCGTAGATGGGAGTCCAACATCTGGCTACACCTTC.

The V and J genes are TRBV28 and TRBJ1-2, with D tentatively TRBD1 (5 bases). This CDR3 comprises 13 residues. Germline CDR1 is MDHEN and CDR2 is SYDVKM. Trimming stripped 2 bases from V and 4 bases from J, with 8 bases between. The DNA for the CDR3 is TGTGCCAGCAGTTTAAAGGGGTTCTATGGCTACACCTTC. This gives the protein CASSLKGFYGYTF.

The chain couples TRBV7-9 to TRBJ2-7; 8 bases are a match to TRBD1. The ends lost 1 base at V and 2 bases at J; junction bases unmatched: 4. The CDR3 runs 15 residues. Germline-derived CDR1 and CDR2 are SEHNR and FQNEAQ (reference sequence). The CDR3 protein is CASSLGTGKTYEQYF. Written as DNA, the CDR3 is TGTGCCAGCAGCTTAGGGACAGGGAAAACCTACGAGCAGTACTTC.

The rearrangement uses TRBV19 and TRBJ1-3; the D is unclear. The germline V gene has CDR1 LNHDA and CDR2 SQIVND (reference sequence). CDR3 length equals 16 residues. Between the trimmed V and J ends, which lost 3 bases and 4 bases, there was a span of 16 bases. DNA for the CDR3: TGTGCCAGTAGTATCGGAAGAGGACTGATAGGAAACACCATATATTTT. Translating it yields CASSIGRGLIGNTIYF.

This clone was found a few times. The rearrangement uses TRBV9 and TRBJ2-3; D call uncertain. From germline, CDR1 is SGDLS and CDR2 YYNGEE. Trimming stripped 3 bases from V and 14 bases from J, with 19 bases between. This CDR3 has 13 amino acids. The DNA of the CDR3 is TGTGCCAGCAGCGCCTCAGCTCTATCGCACACGTATTTT. It encodes CASSASALSHTYF. Filled out from reference TRBV9 and TRBJ2-3, the complete variable domain reads DSGVTQTPKHLITATGQRVTLRCSPRSGDLSVYWYQQSLDQGLQFLIQYYNGEERAKGNILERFSAQQFPDLHSELNLSSLELGDSALYFCASSASALSHTYFGPGTRLTVL.